Following are 2 T cell receptor beta chains from one sample sequenced in a study of blood T cell repertoires in COVID-19. This table comes from immunoSEQ multiplex PCR, and its TCRdb copy is limited to in-frame clones, with some not included. The data hold some 130,000 clones, with more than 90% observed a single time. The sequenced sample was peripheral blood. These receptors all stem from a man aged 55 to 70 with COVID-19, enrolled during active disease.

Written as DNA, the CDR3 is TGTGCCAGCAGCTATTGGGACACTAGGAACGCTTTCTTT. This codes for CASSYWDTRNAFF. The chain carries TRBV14 and TRBJ1-1, with a possible D match to TRBD1 (6 bases). Germline V CDR1 and CDR2: SGHDN, FVKESK. The V and J ends lost 5 bases and 11 bases respectively, with 18 bases between them. This CDR3 region has 13 residues. Variable domain in full (rest from reference TRBV14 and TRBJ1-1): EAGVTQFPSHSVIEKGQTVTLRCDPISGHDNLYWYRRVMGKEIKFLLHFVKESKQDESGMPNNRFLAERTGGTYSTLKVQPAELEDSGVYFCASSYWDTRNAFFGQGTRLTVV.

The chain joins TRBV7-9 to TRBJ2-2, with D hard to call. Trimming removed 1 base at V and 2 bases at J, with 5 bases between. The CDR3 covers 14 residues. Per the germline V gene, CDR1 is SEHNR and CDR2 is FQNEAQ (reference sequence). This chain's CDR3 is CASSLELNTGELFF. CDR3 nucleotide sequence: TGTGCCAGCAGCTTAGAACTTAACACCGGGGAGCTGTTTTTT.